This section outlines one T cell receptor (beta chain) sequence together with its context. The target antigen is unknown. The PCR employed 60 Vbeta primers together with 13 Jbeta primers. Sequenced by immunoSEQ multiplex PCR; TCRdb stores in-frame clones only, minus some. Of approximately 170,000 clones listed, approximately 81% are singletons. This sample is drawn from a study of cytomegalovirus exposure and HLA in healthy donors. Study observations and caveats: By HLA locus, TCR association rates varied in a later analysis, with DRB1 showing the most and HLA-C the fewest. HLA alleles were associated with around 17,000 TCR beta sequences in a later analysis at 0.05 false discovery rate. Trimming of TCR beta V- and J-genes showed a link, identified in a later analysis, to a missense DCLRE1C variant.

The receptor comes from a boy aged 2 to 10 in good health and CMV-seronegative. Sequenced material: PBMCs.

CDR3 bases: TGTGCCAGCAGTTTCGAGGCAGGGGGCACAGATACGCAGTATTTT. It specifies CASSFEAGGTDTQYF. This sequence joins TRBV2 and TRBJ2-3; TRBD1 might be the D (6 bases). This CDR3 region has 15 residues. The germline V and J ends were trimmed by 5 bases and 1 base, with 13 bases remaining between them. CDR1 is SNHLY, CDR2 FYNNEI, per germline.